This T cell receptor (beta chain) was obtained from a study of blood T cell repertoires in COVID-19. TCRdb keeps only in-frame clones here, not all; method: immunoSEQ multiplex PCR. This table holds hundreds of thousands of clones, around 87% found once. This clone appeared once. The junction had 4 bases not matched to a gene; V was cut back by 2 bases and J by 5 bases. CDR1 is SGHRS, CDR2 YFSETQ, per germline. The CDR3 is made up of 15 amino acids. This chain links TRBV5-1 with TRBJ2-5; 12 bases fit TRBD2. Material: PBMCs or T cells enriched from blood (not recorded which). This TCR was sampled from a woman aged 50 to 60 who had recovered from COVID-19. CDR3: CASSLRTSGIETQYF. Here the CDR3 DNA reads TGCGCCAGCAGCTTAAGGACTAGCGGGATTGAGACCCAGTACTTC. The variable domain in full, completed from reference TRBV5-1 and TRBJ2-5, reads KAGVTQTPRYLIKTRGQQVTLSCSPISGHRSVSWYQQTPGQGLQFLFEYFSETQRNKGNFPGRFSGRQFSNSRSEMNVSTLELGDSALYLCASSLRTSGIETQYFGPGTRLLVL.